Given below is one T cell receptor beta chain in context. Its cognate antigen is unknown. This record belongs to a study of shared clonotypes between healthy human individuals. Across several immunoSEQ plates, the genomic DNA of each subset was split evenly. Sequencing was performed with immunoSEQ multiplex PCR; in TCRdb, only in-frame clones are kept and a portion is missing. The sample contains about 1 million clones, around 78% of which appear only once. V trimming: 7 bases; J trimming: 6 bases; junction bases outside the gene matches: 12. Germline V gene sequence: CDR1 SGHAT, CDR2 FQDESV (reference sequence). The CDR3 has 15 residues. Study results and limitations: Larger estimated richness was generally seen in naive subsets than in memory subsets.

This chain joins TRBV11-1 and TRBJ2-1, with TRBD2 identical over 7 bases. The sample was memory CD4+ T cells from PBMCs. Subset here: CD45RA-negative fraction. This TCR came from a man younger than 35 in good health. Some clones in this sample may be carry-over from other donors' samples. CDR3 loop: CASKAGDLLLNEQFF. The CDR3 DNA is TGTGCCAGCAAGGCGGGAGATCTTCTACTCAATGAGCAGTTCTTC.